The 4 T cell receptor beta chains reported below all come from one sample, sequenced in a study of blood T cell repertoires in COVID-19. The repertoire was sequenced with immunoSEQ multiplex PCR; TCRdb's copy has only in-frame clones and lacks some. This table holds a few hundred thousand clones, approximately 83% found once. Sequencing was carried out using PBMCs or T cells enriched from blood (not recorded which). The receptors here all came from a woman in her 30s who had recovered from COVID-19.

The rearrangement joins TRBV30 to TRBJ1-1; 8 bases match TRBD1. V shed 5 bases, J shed 8 bases, and the junction held 7 bases outside the gene matches. This CDR3 has 12 residues. Germline V CDR1 and CDR2: GTSNPN, SVGIG (reference sequence). CDR3 residues: CAWDRGESEAFF. Here the CDR3 DNA reads TGTGCCTGGGACAGGGGTGAATCCGAAGCTTTCTTT.

This chain joins TRBV27 and TRBJ2-5; TRBD2 matches at 9 bases. Germline V gene lookup returns CDR1 MNHEY and CDR2 SMNVEV (reference sequence). Germline trimming cut 6 bases from V and 2 bases from J; bases unmatched to any gene: 19. The CDR3 is 19 residues long. Here the CDR3 reads CASSPRLSGGTGGQETQYF. Written as DNA, the CDR3 is TGTGCCAGCAGCCCAAGACTTAGCGGGGGAACAGGCGGGCAAGAGACCCAGTACTTC.

V and J are TRBV11-2 and TRBJ1-2; 7 bases line up with TRBD1. The CDR3 is made up of 15 amino acids. The ends lost 4 bases at V and 4 bases at J; junction bases unmatched: 9. Per the germline V gene, CDR1 is SGHAT and CDR2 is FQNNGV. CDR3 sequence (DNA): TGTGCCAGCAGCTCTAGAGACAGGGCCCCCTATGGCTACACCTTC. Encoded protein: CASSSRDRAPYGYTF.

The rearrangement uses TRBV5-1 and TRBJ1-6; 7 bases line up with TRBD1. Germline values: CDR1 SGHRS, CDR2 YFSETQ. The CDR3 contains 16 residues. With 2 bases clipped from V and 7 bases from J, the junction kept 9 bases outside the gene matches. This CDR3 is CASSFSGGGANSPLHF. CDR3 nucleotides: TGCGCCAGCAGCTTTTCTGGAGGGGGCGCGAATTCACCCCTCCACTTT.